The rows below give T cell receptor beta chains drawn from one sample of a study of T-cell memory formation after mild COVID-19. Each CDR3 protein gets one entry after TCRdb re-called the 5' RACE reads with MiXCR. The top ten hold roughly 8.2% of the sample, which has 550,000 to 600,000 distinct CDR3 sequences, 15% to 20% seen once. The specimen was PBMCs or a T cell subset sorted from them (not recorded which). These receptors all stem from an adult woman who had mild COVID-19 (a few samples of this study predate the infection). Cell type and time point are not known. Each CDR3 is given with its conserved first and last residue. D genes are given only for firm matches. A clone size is listed for some rows: how often the clone was seen (once, few, many), or a class if it is expanded.

CDR3aa,CDR3nt,d_gene,j_gene,abundance,v_gene
CASSKGIFNYGYTF,TGTGCCAGCAGTAAGGGCATTTTTAACTATGGCTACACCTTC,.,TRBJ1-2,few,TRBV12-3/TRBV12-4
CASSKGNEQYF,TGTGCCAGCAGTAAAGGGAACGAGCAGTACTTC,.,TRBJ2-7,few,TRBV12-3/TRBV12-4
CASSQDIGPVEQFF,TGCGCCAGCAGCCAAGATATTGGGCCCGTGGAGCAGTTCTTC,.,TRBJ2-1,.,TRBV4-1
CASSLDRGGQGDTQYF,TGTGCCAGCAGCTTAGATCGGGGGGGCCAGGGAGATACGCAGTATTTT,TRBD2,TRBJ2-3,few,TRBV11-2
CSTRDLRDEQYF,TGCAGCACCCGGGACCTTAGGGACGAGCAGTACTTC,.,TRBJ2-7,few,TRBV29-1
CASSVTGGGEQYF,TGTGCCAGCAGTGTGACAGGGGGTGGGGAGCAGTACTTC,TRBD1,TRBJ2-7,.,TRBV2
CASGTGPLNTEAFF,TGTGCCAGTGGGACTGGACCGCTGAACACTGAAGCTTTCTTT,.,TRBJ1-1,.,TRBV7-9
CATKLGTSGGLDEQFF,TGTGCCACTAAATTGGGGACTAGCGGGGGGTTGGATGAGCAGTTCTTC,TRBD2,TRBJ2-1,.,TRBV15
CATNGQSGSMNTEAFF,TGTGCCACCAACGGCCAGTCAGGTTCCATGAACACTGAAGCTTTCTTT,.,TRBJ1-1,.,TRBV10-3
CASSERSKANYGYTF,TGTGCCAGCAGTGAAAGAAGTAAAGCTAACTATGGCTACACCTTC,.,TRBJ1-2,.,TRBV6-1
CATSRHRQGNTEAFF,TGTGCCACCAGCAGACATAGACAGGGGAACACTGAAGCTTTCTTT,TRBD1,TRBJ1-1,.,TRBV15
CASSGPGQGYNNEQFF,TGTGCCAGCAGTGGGCCGGGACAGGGTTATAATAATGAGCAGTTCTTC,TRBD1,TRBJ2-1,few,TRBV6-1
CASSLGSGVLYEQYF,TGTGCCAGCAGTTTGGGAAGCGGGGTACTGTACGAGCAGTACTTC,TRBD2,TRBJ2-7,.,TRBV12-3/TRBV12-4
CASSQDQSTTYNEQFF,TGCGCCAGCAGCCAAGATCAATCGACTACCTACAATGAGCAGTTCTTC,.,TRBJ2-1,few,TRBV4-1
CASSLQGTAGNTIYF,TGTGCCAGCAGCCTACAGGGTACGGCTGGAAACACCATATATTTT,.,TRBJ1-3,.,TRBV7-2
CASSFPTVDTDTQYF,TGTGCCAGCAGCTTCCCCACAGTTGACACAGATACGCAGTATTTT,.,TRBJ2-3,.,TRBV7-9
CASSWRDGGDTDTQYF,TGTGCCAGCAGCTGGCGAGACGGGGGAGACACAGATACGCAGTATTTT,.,TRBJ2-3,few,TRBV7-6
CASRNPSYGYTF,TGCGCCAGCAGAAATCCAAGTTATGGCTACACCTTC,.,TRBJ1-2,.,TRBV5-1
CASRNQGSGSYEQFF,TGTGCCAGCAGAAACCAAGGTAGCGGGAGCTATGAGCAGTTCTTC,TRBD2,TRBJ2-1,few,TRBV6-5
CASSSGTVGGYGYTF,TGCGCCAGCAGCTCCGGGACAGTGGGGGGCTATGGCTACACCTTC,TRBD1,TRBJ1-2,few,TRBV5-1
CASSQDLVGLAEETQYF,TGCGCCAGCAGCCAAGATCTTGTCGGACTAGCGGAAGAGACCCAGTACTTC,TRBD2,TRBJ2-5,.,TRBV4-3
CASSLKGGFYNEQFF,TGTGCCAGCAGCTTAAAGGGTGGGTTCTACAATGAGCAGTTCTTC,.,TRBJ2-1,few,TRBV7-9
CASGPAGGLETQYF,TGTGCCAGCGGGCCAGCGGGAGGTCTAGAGACCCAGTACTTC,TRBD2,TRBJ2-5,few,TRBV28
CSARAVSGYEQYF,TGCAGTGCTAGAGCTGTTAGTGGTTACGAGCAGTACTTC,.,TRBJ2-7,.,TRBV20-1
CATSRRGGLAPEQYF,TGTGCCACCAGCAGAAGAGGTGGACTAGCACCAGAGCAGTACTTC,TRBD2,TRBJ2-7,.,TRBV15
CASNNYPKGGSNQPQHF,TGTGCCAGCAACAACTACCCAAAAGGGGGGAGCAATCAGCCCCAGCATTTT,.,TRBJ1-5,few,TRBV12-3/TRBV12-4
CSVAGQGFRDEQFF,TGCAGCGTTGCGGGACAGGGGTTTAGGGATGAGCAGTTCTTC,TRBD1,TRBJ2-1,.,TRBV29-1
CASSSGQRVNTEAFF,TGCGCCAGCAGCTCAGGACAGCGTGTGAACACTGAAGCTTTCTTT,.,TRBJ1-1,many,TRBV5-1
CASSSRTSGRRNEQFF,TGTGCCAGCAGCTCCAGGACTAGCGGGAGGCGAAATGAGCAGTTCTTC,TRBD2,TRBJ2-1,few,TRBV7-3
CASSLGGGRANYGYTF,TGTGCCAGCAGCCTGGGGGGTGGGAGGGCCAACTATGGCTACACCTTC,.,TRBJ1-2,few,TRBV12-3/TRBV12-4
CASSLAISLRSYNEQFF,TGTGCCAGCAGTTTAGCCATTAGCCTTCGCTCCTACAATGAGCAGTTCTTC,.,TRBJ2-1,.,TRBV27
CASSLVVNEQYF,TGTGCCAGCAGCTTAGTCGTGAACGAGCAGTACTTC,.,TRBJ2-7,.,TRBV7-2
CASSRTYNSPLHF,TGTGCCAGCAGTCGGACCTATAATTCACCCCTCCACTTT,.,TRBJ1-6,many,TRBV7-2
CASSSGLERETQYF,TGCGCCAGCAGCTCGGGACTGGAACGAGAGACCCAGTACTTC,.,TRBJ2-5,few,TRBV4-1
CASSPRIKDTQYF,TGTGCCAGCAGCCCCAGAATTAAAGATACGCAGTATTTT,.,TRBJ2-3,.,TRBV4-2
CSAKNNEKLFF,TGCAGTGCTAAAAACAATGAAAAACTGTTTTTT,.,TRBJ1-4,few,TRBV20-1
CAWSAQLNTEAFF,TGTGCCTGGAGTGCGCAGTTGAACACTGAAGCTTTCTTT,.,TRBJ1-1,.,TRBV30
CASSLDGTGGENTEAFF,TGTGCCAGCAGCTTAGACGGGACAGGGGGGGAGAACACTGAAGCTTTCTTT,TRBD1,TRBJ1-1,.,TRBV7-9
CASSVTQDTGELFF,TGTGCCAGCAGCGTGACACAGGACACCGGGGAGCTGTTTTTT,.,TRBJ2-2,many,TRBV9
CATSDTGTSYEQYF,TGTGCCACCAGTGATACCGGGACTAGCTACGAGCAGTACTTC,TRBD2,TRBJ2-7,few,TRBV24-1
CASSLYQDRGFEQYF,TGTGCCAGCAGCTTATATCAGGACAGGGGCTTTGAGCAGTACTTC,TRBD1,TRBJ2-7,few,TRBV7-9
CASSLFVDSAYEQYF,TGTGCCAGCAGCCTTTTCGTGGACTCGGCCTACGAGCAGTACTTC,.,TRBJ2-7,.,TRBV3-1
CASTWGLENDEQYF,TGCGCCAGCACCTGGGGCTTGGAAAACGACGAGCAGTACTTC,.,TRBJ2-7,few,TRBV5-1
CASTPTGLSGNTIYF,TGTGCCAGTACCCCGACAGGACTCTCTGGAAACACCATATATTTT,.,TRBJ1-3,.,TRBV19
CASSPRQCLTPYEQYF,TGTGCCAGCTCACCGCGACAGTGTTTAACTCCCTACGAGCAGTACTTC,.,TRBJ2-7,.,TRBV18
CASSLDSGRTYNEQFF,TGCGCCAGCAGCTTGGATAGCGGGAGGACCTACAATGAGCAGTTCTTC,TRBD2,TRBJ2-1,.,TRBV5-1
CASSSGAGRDEKLFF,TGTGCCAGCAGCTCCGGTGCGGGGAGGGATGAAAAACTGTTTTTT,.,TRBJ1-4,.,TRBV7-9
CASSLSVRFDTAYEQYF,TGTGCCAGCAGTTTATCGGTGCGATTCGATACGGCCTACGAGCAGTACTTC,.,TRBJ2-7,many,TRBV27
CASSYSNLRDRDTEAFF,TGTGCCAGCAGTTACTCGAATCTGAGGGACCGAGACACTGAAGCTTTCTTT,.,TRBJ1-1,few,TRBV6-2/TRBV6-3
CASSVGVAGDSTDTQYF,TGTGCCAGCAGCGTGGGTGTAGCGGGGGATAGCACAGATACGCAGTATTTT,TRBD2,TRBJ2-3,.,TRBV9
CSALQRGAFNQPQHF,TGCAGTGCCCTTCAGCGAGGGGCTTTCAATCAGCCCCAGCATTTT,.,TRBJ1-5,.,TRBV20-1
CAISESVTGWNGYTF,TGTGCCATCAGTGAGTCGGTCACAGGGTGGAATGGCTACACCTTC,.,TRBJ1-2,.,TRBV10-3
CASSTTSGRAGEQFF,TGTGCCAGCAGCACCACTAGCGGGAGGGCTGGTGAGCAGTTCTTC,TRBD2,TRBJ2-1,.,TRBV7-2
CASSHLTGAYEQYF,TGTGCCAGCAGCCATTTAACAGGGGCCTACGAGCAGTACTTC,TRBD1,TRBJ2-7,.,TRBV5-5